This TCR beta chain derives from a study of cytomegalovirus exposure and HLA in healthy donors. About the study: Researchers previously reported finding about 110 million unique TCR beta sequences from some 180 million T cells.

PCR amplification relied on 60 Vbeta primers (plus 13 Jbeta primers). Clones were sequenced by immunoSEQ multiplex PCR, and TCRdb holds only the in-frame ones, with some missing. The table shows about 120,000 clones, with under 70% occurring only once. As concerns this clone: The antigen remains undetermined.

Findings of the study overall: Later work found most CMV-associated TCR beta chains apparently HLA-restricted. Altogether, 170 or so TCR beta chains were recorded as cytomegalovirus-associated.

V lost 4 bases, J lost 1 base, and 13 bases lay in between. This CDR3 is 15 amino acids long. Germline V gives CDR1 LNHDA, CDR2 SQIVND (reference sequence). The sample consisted of PBMCs. The chain has TRBV19 and TRBJ1-2; no reliable D call. This receptor was taken from a man between 18 and 35 years old in good health and CMV-seropositive. Here the CDR3 reads CASSTWQDNNYGYTF. The CDR3 coding sequence is TGTGCCAGTAGTACTTGGCAGGATAATAACTATGGCTACACCTTC.